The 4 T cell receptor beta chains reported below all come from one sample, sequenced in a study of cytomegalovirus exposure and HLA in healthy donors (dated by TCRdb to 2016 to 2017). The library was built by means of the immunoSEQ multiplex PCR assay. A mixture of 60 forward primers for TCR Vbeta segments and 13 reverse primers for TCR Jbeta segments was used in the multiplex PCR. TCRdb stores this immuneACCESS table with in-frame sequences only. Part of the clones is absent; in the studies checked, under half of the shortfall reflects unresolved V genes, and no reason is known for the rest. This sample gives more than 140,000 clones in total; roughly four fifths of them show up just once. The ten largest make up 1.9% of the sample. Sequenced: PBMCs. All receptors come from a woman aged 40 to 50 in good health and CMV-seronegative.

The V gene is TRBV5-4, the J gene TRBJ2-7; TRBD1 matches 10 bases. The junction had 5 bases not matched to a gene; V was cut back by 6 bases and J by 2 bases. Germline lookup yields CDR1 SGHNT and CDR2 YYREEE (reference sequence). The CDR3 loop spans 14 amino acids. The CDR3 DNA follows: TGTGCCAGCACGCTGACAGGGGGCGCCTACGAGCAGTACTTC. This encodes CASTLTGGAYEQYF.

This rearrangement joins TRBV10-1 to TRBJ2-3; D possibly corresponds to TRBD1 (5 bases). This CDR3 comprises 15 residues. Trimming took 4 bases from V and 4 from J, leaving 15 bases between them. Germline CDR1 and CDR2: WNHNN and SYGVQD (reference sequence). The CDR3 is CASSGGAGLADTQYF. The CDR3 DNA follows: TGCGCCAGCAGTGGTGGGGCAGGCTTGGCAGATACGCAGTATTTT.

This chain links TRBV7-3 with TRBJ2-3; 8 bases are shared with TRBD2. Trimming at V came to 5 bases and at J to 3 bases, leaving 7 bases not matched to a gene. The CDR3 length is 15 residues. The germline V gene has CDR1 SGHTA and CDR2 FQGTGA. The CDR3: CASSGTGLVTDTQYF. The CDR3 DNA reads TGTGCCAGCAGCGGGACGGGACTAGTTACAGATACGCAGTATTTT. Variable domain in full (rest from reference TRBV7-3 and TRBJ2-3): GAGVSQTPSNKVTEKGKYVELRCDPISGHTALYWYRQSLGQGPEFLIYFQGTGAADDSGLPNDRFFAVRPEGSVSTLKIQRTERGDSAVYLCASSGTGLVTDTQYFGPGTRLTVL.

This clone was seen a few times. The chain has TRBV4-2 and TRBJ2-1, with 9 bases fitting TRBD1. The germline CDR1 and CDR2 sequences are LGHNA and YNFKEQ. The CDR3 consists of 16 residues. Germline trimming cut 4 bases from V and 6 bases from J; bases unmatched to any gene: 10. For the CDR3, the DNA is TGTGCCAGCAGCCCGATCGGGACAGGGATTATCAATGAGCAGTTCTTC. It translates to CASSPIGTGIINEQFF.